These T cell receptor beta chains were read from a single sample in a study of graft-versus-host responses after intestinal transplantation. The antigens of these receptors remain unknown. Clones were sequenced by immunoSEQ multiplex PCR, and TCRdb holds only the in-frame ones, with some missing. The data show tens of thousands of clones, about 93% seen once. The sample was unstimulated CD8+ T cells sorted from spleen or lymph node cells, taken before intestinal transplant. All receptors come from a human donor who received an intestinal transplant. Each CDR3 is given with its conserved first and last residue. The D gene is left open where the match is weak. Clone size is given for some rows only: seen once, a few or many times, or a class if the clone is expanded.

d_call j_call clone_size v_call cdr3_aa cdr3_nt
NA TRBJ1-1 NA TRBV13 CASSLGTAEAFF TGTGCCAGCAGCTTAGGGACAGCAGAAGCTTTCTTT
NA TRBJ1-2 NA TRBV9 CASSPEGGNYGYTF TGTGCCAGCAGCCCCGAGGGGGGGAACTATGGCTACACCTTC
NA TRBJ1-1 NA TRBV7-2 CASSIGDGTEAFF TGTGCCAGCAGCATTGGCGACGGGACTGAAGCTTTCTTT
TRBD1 TRBJ2-7 NA TRBV4-3 CASSQSRTGAKISYEQYF TGCGCCAGCAGCCAATCCCGGACAGGGGCGAAGATATCCTACGAGCAGTACTTC
TRBD1 TRBJ1-3 few TRBV6-6 CASRTGTGGSGNTIYF TGTGCCAGCAGAACCGGGACAGGGGGCTCTGGAAACACCATATATTTT
NA TRBJ2-2 NA TRBV2 CASRRGTSSNTGELFF TGTGCCAGCAGGCGCGGGACTTCCTCGAACACCGGGGAGCTGTTTTTT
NA TRBJ1-6 NA TRBV12-2 CASRLVTSGNGSPLHF TGTGCAAGTCGCTTAGTAACGTCGGGGAACGGTTCACCCCTCCACTTT
TRBD2 TRBJ2-1 NA TRBV5-1 CASSLGSSGSSYNEQFF TGCGCCAGCAGCTTGGGCTCTAGCGGGAGCTCCTACAATGAGCAGTTCTTC
TRBD2 TRBJ2-7 NA TRBV27 CASSPMTSVSYEQYF TGTGCCAGCAGTCCCATGACTAGCGTCTCCTACGAGCAGTACTTC
TRBD1 TRBJ2-2 NA TRBV30 CAGTPGTGNTGELFF TGTGCCGGTACTCCCGGGACAGGGAACACCGGGGAGCTGTTTTTT
NA TRBJ1-1 NA TRBV29-1 CSVGTIGSGGEAFF TGCAGCGTCGGGACAATTGGGTCGGGAGGGGAAGCTTTCTTT
NA TRBJ2-2 NA TRBV27 CASSSHPTGSNTGELFF TGTGCCAGCAGTTCCCACCCGACAGGATCGAACACCGGGGAGCTGTTTTTT
NA TRBJ1-3 NA TRBV4-3 CASSQDTGSSGNTIYF TGCGCCAGCAGCCAAGATACAGGGTCGAGTGGAAACACCATATATTTT
TRBD1 TRBJ2-7 NA TRBV5-8 CASRGRGRNEQYF TGTGCCAGCAGAGGCAGGGGGCGAAACGAGCAGTACTTC
NA TRBJ2-1 few TRBV6-4 CASSDSGGMVF TGTGCCAGCAGTGACTCCGGAGGAATGGTCTTC
NA TRBJ2-7 once TRBV7-9 CASSSLSGGRPYEQYF TGTGCCAGCAGCTCGCTTTCTGGAGGCAGACCCTACGAGCAGTACTTC
NA TRBJ2-7 NA TRBV19 CASSMTDDAYEQYF TGTGCCAGTAGTATGACAGATGACGCCTACGAGCAGTACTTC
NA TRBJ1-1 NA TRBV4-2 CASSPQTGSWASNTEAFF TGTGCCAGCAGCCCCCAGACAGGCTCTTGGGCATCGAACACTGAAGCTTTCTTT
TRBD1 TRBJ1-1 NA TRBV11-3 CASSSRTGPKGTEAFF TGTGCCAGCAGCTCCCGGACAGGGCCTAAAGGCACTGAAGCTTTCTTT
NA TRBJ1-2 NA TRBV6-6 CASSYEGNYGYTF TGTGCCAGCAGTTACGAGGGAAACTATGGCTACACCTTC
TRBD1 TRBJ2-1 NA TRBV7-9 CASSLDRAQGDQFF TGTGCCAGCAGCTTAGATCGGGCGCAGGGGGACCAGTTCTTC
NA TRBJ2-7 NA TRBV21-1 CASSKVPRGGGENEQYF TGTGCCAGCAGCAAAGTACCCCGTGGAGGGGGCGAGAACGAGCAGTACTTC
NA TRBJ1-1 NA TRBV29-1 CSVVSSRRRTEENTEAFF TGCAGCGTTGTCTCGTCGCGCCGGAGGACGGAAGAGAACACTGAAGCTTTCTTT
NA TRBJ2-2 NA TRBV19 CASSIGQGLTGELFF TGTGCCAGTAGTATTGGGCAGGGACTCACCGGGGAGCTGTTTTTT
TRBD2 TRBJ2-1 NA TRBV5-1 CASSSRLAGPNNEQFF TGCGCCAGCAGCTCCCGACTAGCGGGACCTAACAATGAGCAGTTCTTC
NA TRBJ2-7 NA TRBV6-1 CASSEYAAGYYEQYF TGTGCCAGCAGTGAGTATGCGGCGGGGTACTACGAGCAGTACTTC
NA TRBJ1-2 NA TRBV7-9 CASSLGGTGYGYTF TGTGCCAGCAGCTTAGGCGGGACTGGCTATGGCTACACCTTC
NA TRBJ2-7 NA TRBV7-9 CASSLALPGPYEQYF TGTGCCAGCAGCTTAGCCCTCCCAGGGCCCTACGAGCAGTACTTC
NA TRBJ1-1 once TRBV19 CASSTQGFTEAFF TGTGCCAGTAGTACCCAGGGGTTCACTGAAGCTTTCTTT
NA TRBJ1-5 NA TRBV7-9 CASSGGGGRDQPQHF TGTGCCAGCAGCGGGGGCGGGGGGCGTGATCAGCCCCAGCATTTT
NA TRBJ1-3 NA TRBV19 CASSIPGAGNTIYF TGTGCCAGTAGTATTCCGGGTGCTGGAAACACCATATATTTT
NA TRBJ2-5 NA TRBV27 CASSFSPQEETQYF TGTGCCAGCAGTTTTTCCCCCCAGGAAGAGACCCAGTACTTC
NA TRBJ2-1 NA TRBV18 CASSFSGSYNEQFF TGTGCCAGCTCATTTTCAGGATCCTACAATGAGCAGTTCTTC
TRBD1 TRBJ2-7 NA TRBV6-5 CASSPRTGGYEQYF TGTGCCAGCAGCCCCCGGACAGGGGGCTACGAGCAGTACTTC
NA TRBJ2-3 NA TRBV18 CASSPGENIITDTQYF TGTGCCAGCTCACCCGGGGAGAACATCATAACAGATACGCAGTATTTT
NA TRBJ2-7 NA TRBV27 CASKRFTGSYEQYF TGTGCCAGCAAGAGGTTCACAGGATCCTACGAGCAGTACTTC
NA TRBJ1-2 NA TRBV7-9 CASSSTRSGGYTF TGTGCCAGCAGCTCGACACGGAGCGGTGGCTACACCTTC
NA TRBJ1-2 NA TRBV7-9 CASSRAGWGPDGYTF TGTGCCAGCAGCCGAGCTGGTTGGGGGCCGGATGGCTACACCTTC